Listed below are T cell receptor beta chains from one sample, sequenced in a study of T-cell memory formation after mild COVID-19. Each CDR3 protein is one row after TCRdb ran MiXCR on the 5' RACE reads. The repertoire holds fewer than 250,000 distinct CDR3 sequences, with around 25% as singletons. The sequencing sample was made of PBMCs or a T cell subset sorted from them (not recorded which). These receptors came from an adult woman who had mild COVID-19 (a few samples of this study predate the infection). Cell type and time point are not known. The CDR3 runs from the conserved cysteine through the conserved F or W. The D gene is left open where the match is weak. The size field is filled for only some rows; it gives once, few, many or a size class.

CASSSDRGPYGYTF TGTGCCAGCAGCTCGGACAGGGGACCCTATGGCTACACCTTC many TRBJ1-2 TRBV7-2 TRBD1
CATSDSLLAGVVNEQFF TGTGCCACCAGTGACTCCCTACTCGCCGGGGTAGTCAATGAGCAGTTCTTC - TRBJ2-1 TRBV24-1 -
CASRAGVTTNQPQHF TGTGCCAGCAGAGCAGGGGTTACAACCAATCAGCCCCAGCATTTT - TRBJ1-5 TRBV5-5 -
CASSPGTSGTYEQYF TGCGCCAGCAGCCCCGGGACTAGCGGGACCTACGAGCAGTACTTC many TRBJ2-7 TRBV5-1 TRBD2
CASSTRQPSGLAGEIDSTDTQYF TGTGCCAGCAGTACTCGACAACCTTCGGGACTAGCGGGGGAAATCGATAGCACAGATACGCAGTATTTT - TRBJ2-3 TRBV12-3/TRBV12-4 TRBD2
CASSDIPDQPQHF TGTGCCAGCAGTGACATCCCTGATCAGCCCCAGCATTTT - TRBJ1-5 TRBV3-1 -
CASSESTSTNEKLFF TGTGCCAGCAGTGAAAGCACCTCAACTAATGAAAAACTGTTTTTT - TRBJ1-4 TRBV2 -
CASMPYDPGQGNTEAFF TGCGCCAGCATGCCCTACGATCCCGGACAGGGGAACACTGAAGCTTTCTTT - TRBJ1-1 TRBV5-1 TRBD1
CASSPFERGDNEQFF TGTGCCAGCAGCCCCTTTGAGCGGGGGGACAATGAGCAGTTCTTC few TRBJ2-1 TRBV7-9 TRBD2
CASSLAASSSYEQYF TGCGCCAGCAGCTTGGCGGCGTCCAGCTCCTACGAGCAGTACTTC - TRBJ2-7 TRBV5-1 -
CSVEGGIAGRSYNEQFF TGCAGCGTTGAAGGCGGAATAGCGGGACGGAGCTACAATGAGCAGTTCTTC few TRBJ2-1 TRBV29-1 TRBD2
CATSGTSGVDNEQFF TGTGCCACCAGTGGCACTAGCGGGGTTGACAATGAGCAGTTCTTC few TRBJ2-1 TRBV24-1 TRBD2
CASSLMIPGELFF TGTGCCAGCAGCTTAATGATCCCCGGGGAGCTGTTTTTT few TRBJ2-2 TRBV7-9 -
CASSPGTGLQETQYF TGTGCCAGCAGCCCTGGGACAGGCCTCCAAGAGACCCAGTACTTC few TRBJ2-5 TRBV7-9 TRBD1
CASSPQTGDQPQHF TGTGCCAGCAGCCCGCAGACAGGGGATCAGCCCCAGCATTTT - TRBJ1-5 TRBV5-5 TRBD1
CASSFNRHTEAFF TGTGCCAGCAGTTTTAACAGACACACTGAAGCTTTCTTT - TRBJ1-1 TRBV12-3/TRBV12-4 -
CASSITGGGETQYF TGTGCCAGCAGCATCACAGGTGGCGGGGAGACCCAGTACTTC many TRBJ2-5 TRBV7-6 -
CASSQEVKASAYEQYF TGCGCCAGCAGCCAAGAGGTGAAGGCTTCCGCCTACGAGCAGTACTTC few TRBJ2-7 TRBV4-3 -
CASSLSLYEQYF TGTGCCAGCAGCTTATCCCTCTACGAGCAGTACTTC many TRBJ2-7 TRBV7-2 -
CASSSGQFMGGYTF TGTGCCAGCAGCTCCGGACAGTTCATGGGAGGCTACACCTTC once TRBJ1-2 TRBV11-3 -
CASSRGQGINTGELFF TGCGCCAGCAGCCGAGGACAGGGAATAAACACCGGGGAGCTGTTTTTT - TRBJ2-2 TRBV4-3 TRBD1
CASSLARRHEQFF TGTGCCAGCAGTTTGGCCCGACGGCATGAGCAGTTCTTC few TRBJ2-1 TRBV12-3/TRBV12-4 -
CASSPGRGRPDTQYF TGTGCCAGCAGCCCAGGGCGGGGAAGGCCAGATACGCAGTATTTT many TRBJ2-3 TRBV7-9 -
CASSWDLPTHEQYF TGTGCCAGCAGCTGGGACCTTCCGACCCACGAGCAGTACTTC - TRBJ2-7 TRBV2 -
CSARMRGEVRYEQYF TGCAGTGCTAGAATGCGCGGGGAGGTGCGCTACGAGCAGTACTTC few TRBJ2-7 TRBV20-1 -
CASSLFPVGTKETQYF TGTGCCAGCAGCCTCTTCCCTGTGGGGACCAAAGAGACCCAGTACTTC many TRBJ2-5 TRBV12-3/TRBV12-4 -
CASSQESGEGEGLHF TGCGCCAGCAGCCAAGAGAGTGGGGAGGGTGAAGGCCTCCACTTT few TRBJ1-6 TRBV4-1 -
CASSLTPGTVDGYTF TGTGCCAGCAGCCTAACTCCCGGGACAGTGGATGGCTACACCTTC - TRBJ1-2 TRBV7-3 TRBD1
CASSYVPDRGADEQYF TGTGCCAGCAGTTACGTCCCGGACAGGGGCGCGGACGAGCAGTACTTC few TRBJ2-7 TRBV6-2/TRBV6-3 TRBD1
CASSDLAQAYEQYF TGTGCCAGCTCCGACCTGGCCCAGGCCTACGAGCAGTACTTC few TRBJ2-7 TRBV18 -
CASSLGTSGSMYNEQFF TGTGCCAGCAGTTTGGGGACTAGCGGGAGTATGTACAATGAGCAGTTCTTC - TRBJ2-1 TRBV12-3/TRBV12-4 TRBD2
CASSLVGFWADNTGELFF TGTGCCAGCAGCTTAGTTGGCTTTTGGGCAGACAACACCGGGGAGCTGTTTTTT - TRBJ2-2 TRBV7-6 -
CASSPRGSYGYTF TGTGCCAGCAGCCCCCGGGGAAGCTATGGCTACACCTTC - TRBJ1-2 TRBV6-2/TRBV6-3 -
CASSRFHSAISNTEAFF TGCGCCAGCAGCCGATTTCACAGCGCTATTTCGAACACTGAAGCTTTCTTT - TRBJ1-1 TRBV4-1 -
CATKQPTGDTEAFF TGTGCCACCAAACAACCAACAGGGGACACTGAAGCTTTCTTT few TRBJ1-1 TRBV10-3 TRBD1
CASSLAGWANVLTF TGTGCCAGCAGCTTAGCGGGGTGGGCCAACGTCCTGACTTTC few TRBJ2-6 TRBV7-6 -
CASSVLQGAGELFF TGTGCCAGCAGCGTCTTGCAGGGAGCCGGGGAGCTGTTTTTT - TRBJ2-2 TRBV9 -
CASSLGRGYTF TGTGCCAGCAGTCTGGGCCGCGGCTACACCTTC - TRBJ1-2 TRBV12-3/TRBV12-4 -
CAISEEGTANEKLFF TGTGCCATCAGTGAAGAAGGGACAGCAAATGAAAAACTGTTTTTT - TRBJ1-4 TRBV10-3 TRBD1
CASNKDRGLSYEQYF TGTGCCAGCAATAAGGACAGGGGGCTTTCCTACGAGCAGTACTTC - TRBJ2-7 TRBV12-3/TRBV12-4 TRBD1